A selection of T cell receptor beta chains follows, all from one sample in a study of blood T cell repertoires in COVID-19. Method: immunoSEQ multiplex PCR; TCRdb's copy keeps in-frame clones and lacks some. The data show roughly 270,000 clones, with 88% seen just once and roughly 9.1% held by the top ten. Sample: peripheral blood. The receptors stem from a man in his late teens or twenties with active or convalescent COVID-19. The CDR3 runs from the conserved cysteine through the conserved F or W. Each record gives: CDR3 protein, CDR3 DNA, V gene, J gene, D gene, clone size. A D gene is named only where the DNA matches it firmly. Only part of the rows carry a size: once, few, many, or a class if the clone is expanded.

CDR3: CASSQGQGPYGYTF; DNA: TGCGCCAGCAGCCAAGGACAGGGACCCTATGGCTACACCTTC; V: TRBV4-1; J: TRBJ1-2; D: TRBD1; size: -
CDR3: CASDLHSGGSTDTQYF; DNA: TGTGCTAGTGACCTCCATAGCGGGGGGTCCACAGATACGCAGTATTTT; V: TRBV12-5; J: TRBJ2-3; D: TRBD2; size: -
CDR3: CASSIMVRGNQPQHF; DNA: TGTGCCAGTAGTATAATGGTTCGAGGCAATCAGCCCCAGCATTTT; V: TRBV19; J: TRBJ1-5; D: -; size: -
CDR3: CASSAQGLPYNSPLHF; DNA: TGTGCCAGCAGCGCACAGGGGCTCCCCTATAATTCACCCCTCCACTTT; V: TRBV7-9; J: TRBJ1-6; D: TRBD1; size: -
CDR3: CASSGSRNYNSPLHF; DNA: TGTGCCAGCAGTGGTTCGCGGAACTATAATTCACCCCTCCACTTT; V: TRBV2; J: TRBJ1-6; D: -; size: -
CDR3: CASRAGADTGELFF; DNA: TGTGCCAGCCGCGCAGGGGCGGACACCGGGGAGCTGTTTTTT; V: TRBV9; J: TRBJ2-2; D: -; size: -
CDR3: CASSEPLYEQYF; DNA: TGTGCCAGCAGTGAACCCCTCTACGAGCAGTACTTC; V: TRBV2; J: TRBJ2-7; D: -; size: -
CDR3: CASRGGSEEFF; DNA: TGTGCCAGCCGAGGCGGTAGCGAGGAGTTCTTC; V: TRBV11-2; J: TRBJ2-1; D: -; size: -
CDR3: CSASSRNNQPQHF; DNA: TGCAGTGCTAGTAGCAGGAACAATCAGCCCCAGCATTTT; V: TRBV20-1; J: TRBJ1-5; D: -; size: -
CDR3: CASVRGSEAFF; DNA: TGTGCCAGCGTAAGGGGAAGTGAAGCTTTCTTT; V: TRBV2; J: TRBJ1-1; D: -; size: -
CDR3: CAIRAGTGAFNTGELFF; DNA: TGTGCCATCAGGGCCGGGACAGGGGCTTTTAACACCGGGGAGCTGTTTTTT; V: TRBV10-3; J: TRBJ2-2; D: TRBD1; size: -
CDR3: CASSERGIYEQYF; DNA: TGTGCCAGCAGTGAACGGGGGATCTACGAGCAGTACTTC; V: TRBV2; J: TRBJ2-7; D: -; size: -
CDR3: CSVENPDSTVVNTEAFF; DNA: TGCAGCGTTGAAAATCCCGACTCAACGGTGGTGAACACTGAAGCTTTCTTT; V: TRBV29-1; J: TRBJ1-1; D: -; size: few
CDR3: CASSLTGFTYNEQFF; DNA: TGTGCCAGCAGCCTGACAGGGTTTACCTACAATGAGCAGTTCTTC; V: TRBV5-5; J: TRBJ2-1; D: TRBD1; size: -
CDR3: CASGLVDRGSNQPQHF; DNA: TGTGCTAGTGGTTTGGTGGACAGGGGGAGCAATCAGCCCCAGCATTTT; V: TRBV12-5; J: TRBJ1-5; D: TRBD1; size: once
CDR3: CASSQDMAGATDTQYF; DNA: TGTGCCAGCAGCCAAGATATGGCGGGGGCCACAGATACGCAGTATTTT; V: TRBV3-1/TRBV3-2; J: TRBJ2-3; D: -; size: -
CDR3: CASSPTAGALEQYF; DNA: TGTGCCAGCAGCCCTACCGCAGGGGCCCTGGAGCAGTACTTC; V: TRBV3-1/TRBV3-2; J: TRBJ2-7; D: -; size: -
CDR3: CASSLGQGAGTGELFF; DNA: TGCGCCAGCAGCTTGGGGCAGGGGGCTGGTACCGGGGAGCTGTTTTTT; V: TRBV5-1; J: TRBJ2-2; D: TRBD1; size: -
CDR3: CASSLRQEQFF; DNA: TGTGCCAGCAGCTTACGACAAGAGCAGTTCTTC; V: TRBV13; J: TRBJ2-1; D: -; size: -
CDR3: CASSFGQNTEAFF; DNA: TGTGCCAGCAGCTTTGGGCAAAACACTGAAGCTTTCTTT; V: TRBV11-2; J: TRBJ1-1; D: -; size: -
CDR3: CASSLGRWLETQYF; DNA: TGTGCCAGCAGCTTAGGCCGGTGGTTGGAGACCCAGTACTTC; V: TRBV13; J: TRBJ2-5; D: -; size: -
CDR3: CASSLTGESSYNSPLHF; DNA: TGTGCCAGCAGCTTAACAGGGGAAAGCTCCTATAATTCACCCCTCCACTTT; V: TRBV11-2; J: TRBJ1-6; D: TRBD1; size: few
CDR3: CASSAPSGLGTDTQYF; DNA: TGCGCCAGCAGCGCACCTTCCGGACTAGGGACAGATACGCAGTATTTT; V: TRBV4-1; J: TRBJ2-3; D: TRBD2; size: -
CDR3: CASSDWETGGWPQHF; DNA: TGCGCCAGCAGTGATTGGGAGACAGGGGGTTGGCCCCAGCATTTT; V: TRBV10-2; J: TRBJ1-5; D: TRBD1; size: -
CDR3: CASSKTGTGRPEFNQPQHF; DNA: TGTGCCAGCAGCAAAACGGGGACAGGGCGTCCCGAGTTCAATCAGCCCCAGCATTTT; V: TRBV21-1; J: TRBJ1-5; D: -; size: -
CDR3: CASSPQGGASAPTDTQYF; DNA: TGTGCCAGCAGCCCCCAAGGAGGGGCTAGCGCCCCCACAGATACGCAGTATTTT; V: TRBV9; J: TRBJ2-3; D: -; size: -